Below are 10 T cell receptor beta chains sequenced from a single sample in a study of blood T cells in healthy people across ages. Next came a second PCR, run for about 7 to 12 cycles, which used a sample-barcoded 5' primer along with a J-beta primer mix. Each CDR3 protein gets one entry after TCRdb re-called the 5' RACE reads with MiXCR. This table holds roughly 1,500,000 distinct CDR3 sequences, roughly 45% found once. Material: blood. The receptors stem from a woman between 18 and 30 years old in good health.

The chain links TRBV24-1 to TRBJ2-1; 8 positions agree with TRBD2. Germline lookup yields CDR1 KGHDR and CDR2 SFDVKD. The V segment lost 2 bases and the J segment 13 bases; nucleotides outside the gene matches: 18. There are 17 residues in the CDR3. The CDR3 coding sequence is TGTGCCACCAGTGATTCCACGGAGGTGAGCGGGAGAGAGACCCAGTTCTTC. Its translation: CATSDSTEVSGRETQFF.

The chain joins TRBV2 to TRBJ2-1; D may match TRBD1 or TRBD2 (6 bases each). This CDR3 is 13 amino acids long. Germline values: CDR1 SNHLY, CDR2 FYNNEI. The V end lost 11 bases, the J end lost 3 bases, and 14 bases lay between the germline ends. As DNA, the CDR3 is TGTGCCGGAGGGGGTGGGGACTACAATGAGCAGTTCTTC. Protein sequence: CAGGGGDYNEQFF.

This chain links TRBV5-1 with TRBJ2-1; no reliable D call. The V and J ends lost 5 bases and 7 bases respectively, with 22 bases between them. The germline V gene encodes CDR1 SGHRS and CDR2 YFSETQ. The CDR3 sequence is 16 residues long. The CDR3 region has the DNA TGCGCCAGCAGGGGCCCGGAAGGGATCTCCCTTAATGAGCAGTTCTTC. This gives the protein CASRGPEGISLNEQFF.

The rearrangement uses TRBV2 and TRBJ2-1, with 8 bases identical to TRBD2. The J call may be faulty, since TRBJ2-7 better matches the DNA end. This CDR3 spans 16 amino acids. Germline V gene lookup returns CDR1 SNHLY and CDR2 FYNNEI. CDR3 region: CASSEGRGLGYNEQYF. The CDR3, as DNA: TGTGCCAGCAGTGAAGGGAGGGGACTAGGCTACAATGAGCAGTACTTC.

This clonotype was counted only a few times. The chain uses TRBV10-3 and TRBJ1-5; TRBD1 is a possible D gene (6 bases). Germline CDR1 and CDR2: ENHRY and SYGVKD. V lost 6 bases to trimming and J lost 5 bases, with 11 bases between them. The CDR3 sequence is 13 residues long. The CDR3 here is CAIRGEGDQPQHF. The CDR3 nucleotides are TGTGCCATCAGGGGCGAGGGGGATCAGCCCCAGCATTTT.

In DNA, the CDR3 is TGCGCCACCAAAGGAGGAGACCAAGAGACCCAGTACTTC. It codes for CATKGGDQETQYF. The chain is built from TRBV5-1 and TRBJ2-5, with D possibly TRBD2 on 5 matching bases. In germline, CDR1 is SGHRS, CDR2 YFSETQ. CDR3 length: 13 amino acids. With 9 bases removed from V and 0 bases from J, the gap between germline ends came to 12 bases.

This clonotype has more than one count but fewer than ten. This chain links TRBV20-1 with TRBJ1-5, with D possibly TRBD1 on 5 matching bases. This CDR3 is built from 13 residues. Trimming removed 6 bases from V and 7 bases from J, with 16 bases in between. Germline CDR1 is DFQATT and CDR2 is SNEGSKA (reference sequence). In DNA form, the CDR3 reads TGCAGTGCCGAGGCGGGGCTGGGGCAGCCCCAGCATTTT. Translated, it gives CSAEAGLGQPQHF.

The genes are TRBV6-6 and TRBJ2-7; the D is unclear. The CDR3 is 12 amino acids. CDR1 is MNHNY and CDR2 is SVGAGI in the germline V gene (reference sequence). Trimming left V 0 bases short and J 7 bases short, with 7 bases between. CDR3 sequence: CASSYSVEEQYF. CDR3 sequence (DNA): TGTGCCAGCAGTTACTCGGTGGAAGAGCAGTACTTC.

The chain recombines TRBV4-1 with TRBJ1-2; 8 bases line up with TRBD1. Germline values: CDR1 MGHRA, CDR2 YSYEKL. Trimming cost V 5 bases and J 8 bases; bases outside gene matches: 10. This CDR3 contains 14 residues. CDR3 in DNA: TGCGCCAGCAGCTTCCAGGACAGGGAAGGCGGCTACACCTTC. Its protein product is CASSFQDREGGYTF.

The rearrangement joins TRBV12-3 or TRBV12-4 to TRBJ2-3; D unresolved. The V gene lost 6 bases and the J gene lost 0 bases, with 10 bases spanning the gap. The CDR3 length is 14 residues. CDR3 DNA: TGTGCCAGCAGGTGGGCTTTCAGCACAGATACGCAGTATTTT. It is translated as CASRWAFSTDTQYF.